Listed below are T cell receptor beta chains from one sample, sequenced in a study of radiotherapy plus CTLA-4 blockade in lung cancer. Libraries were prepared by immunoSEQ multiplex PCR; TCRdb keeps only in-frame clonotypes and omits some of them. The repertoire holds 20,000 to 30,000 clones, with 71% as singletons. The sequences come from peripheral blood, collected from a patient treated with radiotherapy plus ipilimumab. These receptors came from a human donor with non-small cell lung cancer whose response to radiotherapy plus ipilimumab could not be evaluated. Each CDR3 is given with its conserved first and last residue. A D gene is named only where the DNA matches it firmly.

>15|TRBV13|TRBJ2-2|.
CASSSQVWSAGELFF
>15|TRBV19|TRBJ2-7|TRBD1
CASSMKWGQGYEQYF
>14|TRBV10-1|TRBJ2-1|TRBD2
CASTSGMVGNEQFF
>12|TRBV28|TRBJ1-2|TRBD1
CASGTGKRGYTF
>14|TRBV7-9|TRBJ1-1|.
CASSKRGGNTEAFF
>12|TRBV13|TRBJ2-7|.
CASGDRSYEQYF
>16|TRBV7-8|TRBJ2-1|TRBD1
CASSSKKGTGGNEQFF
>18|TRBV5-4|TRBJ2-2|TRBD2
CASSLGTSGRRDTGELFF
>14|TRBV2|TRBJ1-2|.
CASSRMTESYGYTF
>16|TRBV7-8|TRBJ2-5|TRBD1
CASSVRDRTKGETQYF
>18|TRBV5-1|TRBJ1-1|TRBD1
CASSPSPDRAGRGTEAFF
>14|TRBV5-6|TRBJ2-1|.
CASSSLRGSNEQFF
>12|TRBV28|TRBJ1-5|.
CASSFSRVAQHF
>13|TRBV2|TRBJ2-1|.
CASNRDRLTEQFF
>15|TRBV12-5|TRBJ2-3|TRBD2
CASGPTSGISDTQYF
>15|TRBV6-1|TRBJ1-2|TRBD1
CASSEGTGVDYGYTF
>15|TRBV29-1|TRBJ2-1|TRBD2
CSVPTLAGADNEQFF
>14|TRBV9|TRBJ1-2|.
CASRRRGLNYGYTF
>13|TRBV29-1|TRBJ2-7|.
CSVDSPSSYEQYF
>16|TRBV4-1|TRBJ2-1|.
CASSPRTIISGDWQFF
>12|TRBV2|TRBJ2-5|.
CASVLSGETQYF
>17|TRBV30|TRBJ1-4|.
CAWSVQYGGLNNEKLFF
>16|TRBV5-1|TRBJ2-7|TRBD1
CASSSLPGGAYYEQYF
>13|TRBV6-1|TRBJ1-4|TRBD1
CASQERGREKLFF
>15|TRBV10-1|TRBJ2-1|TRBD2
CASSPGLAGVDEQFF
>14|TRBV18|TRBJ1-1|TRBD1
CASSLRQGVAEAFF
>17|TRBV18|TRBJ2-4|TRBD1
CASSRRTGADGKNIQYF
>14|TRBV5-1|TRBJ1-2|TRBD1
CASSVTGQNYGYTF
>14|TRBV5-1|TRBJ2-5|TRBD2
CASRPAGGSETQYF
>17|TRBV21-1|TRBJ2-5|.
CASLTLMLDRVRETQYF
>15|TRBV7-8|TRBJ2-1|.
CASSFGRGFPNEQFF
>16|TRBV7-8|TRBJ1-5|TRBD1
CASSLERAGGNQPQHF
>16|TRBV4-2|TRBJ1-2|TRBD1
CASSLGQASPNYGYTF
>15|TRBV10-3|TRBJ2-1|TRBD2
CAISAAGGPSDEQFF
>15|TRBV4-1|TRBJ2-2|.
CASRYLHLGAGELFF
>14|TRBV5-6|TRBJ2-7|.
CASSLNRRDYEQYF
>15|TRBV5-1|TRBJ2-4|.
CASSRGGASENIQYF
>13|TRBV6-1|TRBJ2-7|.
CASTPGFSYEQYF
>16|TRBV4-2|TRBJ2-1|.
CASSQVQGYSDNEQFF
>16|TRBV7-2|TRBJ2-3|TRBD2
CASSPRGGRSGDTQYF
>14|TRBV11-3|TRBJ2-2|TRBD1
CASKGQTNTGELFF
>14|TRBV7-8|TRBJ2-7|.
CASSLPAGIHEQYF
>18|TRBV6-1|TRBJ1-2|TRBD1
CASSEVLQGMWTSYGYTF
>12|TRBV7-2|TRBJ2-4|.
CASSLDSDIQYF
>13|TRBV7-3|TRBJ2-7|TRBD2
CASSLSGSYEQYF
>15|TRBV4-3|TRBJ2-5|TRBD2
CASSQIAGARETQYF
>17|TRBV5-1|TRBJ2-5|TRBD1
CASSLEPGQGSGETQYF
>13|TRBV29-1|TRBJ2-1|.
CSVGQRDYNEQFF
>13|TRBV5-1|TRBJ1-1|.
CASSLWLNTEAFF
>12|TRBV7-2|TRBJ1-3|.
CASSFLGATIYF
>13|TRBV2|TRBJ1-1|.
CASSADRNTEAFF
>15|TRBV18|TRBJ1-1|.
CASSPRATENTEAFF
>15|TRBV7-9|TRBJ2-3|.
CASSLGNQRADTQYF